These 29 T cell receptor beta chains were all obtained from the same sample, sequenced in a study of Ad26.COV2.S vaccination and SARS-CoV-2 variants. Sequencing used immunoSEQ multiplex PCR; TCRdb keeps in-frame clones, though not all of them. This sample has some 190,000 clones, with around 88% found just once. The input for sequencing was peripheral blood, taken after recovery from COVID-19. These TCRs come from a human donor who had recovered from COVID-19.

The rearrangement uses TRBV7-2 and TRBJ2-3; tentatively, D is TRBD1 or TRBD2 (5 bases each). The germline gives CDR1 SGHTA, CDR2 FQGNSA. Trimming left V 4 bases short and J 4 bases short, with 15 bases between. The CDR3 runs 15 residues. This CDR3 reads CASSSIRGDADTQYF. CDR3 DNA sequence: TGTGCCAGCAGCTCGATTAGAGGGGACGCAGATACGCAGTATTTT.

This chain joins TRBV19 and TRBJ2-7; possibly TRBD2 for D (6 bases). The CDR3 covers 12 residues. The germline gives CDR1 LNHDA, CDR2 SQIVND (reference sequence). The V gene lost 10 bases and the J gene lost 5 bases, with 15 bases spanning the gap. The CDR3 is CANETRKNEQYF. CDR3 bases: TGTGCCAACGAGACTAGAAAAAACGAGCAGTACTTC.

The chain carries TRBV2 and TRBJ2-4; unclear D gene. This CDR3 is 16 amino acids long. Germline CDR1 is SNHLY and CDR2 is FYNNEI. V was clipped by 4 bases and J by 0 bases, with 13 bases between them. DNA of the CDR3: TGTGCCAGCAGTGGTACGTCAAATCTAGCCAAAAACATTCAGTACTTC. Translation: CASSGTSNLAKNIQYF.

The V gene is TRBV2, the J gene TRBJ1-3; D might be TRBD1 (6 bases). The CDR3 has 13 residues. In germline, CDR1 is SNHLY, CDR2 FYNNEI. Between the trimmed V and J ends, which lost 7 bases and 6 bases, there was a span of 13 bases. CDR3 residues: CASTPGQSNTIYF. The CDR3 region has the DNA TGTGCCAGCACCCCAGGACAGTCAAACACCATATATTTT.

The rearrangement uses TRBV5-3 and TRBJ1-5; D is undetermined. TRBV5-3 is identified as an open reading frame with a role that is uncertain. V was clipped by 10 bases and J by 3 bases, with 17 bases between them. CDR3 length equals 14 residues. This CDR3 is CAHLRAASNQPQHF. As DNA, the CDR3 is TGTGCCCACCTCAGAGCAGCGTCCAATCAGCCCCAGCATTTT.

This chain links TRBV5-4 with TRBJ2-7; the match to TRBD2 covers 14 bases. Germline CDR1 SGHNT, CDR2 YYREEE (reference sequence). V lost 2 bases to trimming and J lost 6 bases; unmatched junction nucleotides: 7. The CDR3 covers 16 residues. DNA of the CDR3: TGTGCCAGCAGCTTTTTTTCGGGACTAGCGGGAGCCGAGCAGTACTTC. Its protein is CASSFFSGLAGAEQYF.

The chain uses TRBV4-1 and TRBJ2-7; D remains ambiguous. The CDR3 totals 14 residues. Germline values: CDR1 MGHRA, CDR2 YSYEKL. The V end was cut by 0 bases, the J end by 2 bases, with 8 bases between. The CDR3 region has the DNA TGCGCCAGCAGCCAAGAAGGGCAGGCCTACGAGCAGTACTTC. Its translation is CASSQEGQAYEQYF.

The chain employs TRBV7-9 and TRBJ2-1; D might be TRBD2 (5 bases). Germline V gives CDR1 SEHNR, CDR2 FQNEAQ (reference sequence). The CDR3 extends over 14 amino acids. V lost 3 bases and J lost 0, with 6 bases in between. CDR3 nucleotides: TGTGCCAGCAGCTTGGGGAGCTCCTACAATGAGCAGTTCTTC. Amino acid sequence: CASSLGSSYNEQFF.

The chain is built from TRBV29-1 and TRBJ2-1; D is perhaps TRBD1 (6 bases). The CDR3 has 13 residues. CDR1 SQVTM and CDR2 ANQGSEA come from the germline V gene. Trimming stripped 6 bases from V and 9 bases from J, with 18 bases between. The CDR3 here is CSVGGIKGFEQFF. The CDR3 DNA reads TGCAGCGTAGGGGGAATTAAGGGGTTTGAGCAGTTCTTC.

The V gene is TRBV7-3, the J gene TRBJ2-1, with 9 bases matching TRBD2. The ends lost 5 bases at V and 4 bases at J; junction bases unmatched: 15. The germline gives CDR1 SGHTA, CDR2 FQGTGA. The CDR3 runs to 18 residues. CDR3 region: CASSQEGGRALLYNEQFF. For the CDR3, the DNA is TGTGCCAGCAGCCAAGAAGGCGGGAGGGCTCTATTATACAATGAGCAGTTCTTC.

V is TRBV9 and J is TRBJ1-5; D remains unclear. This CDR3 spans 15 amino acids. The germline V gene has CDR1 SGDLS and CDR2 YYNGEE. V lost 0 bases, J lost 6 bases, and 13 bases lay in between. The CDR3 is CASSVGIGLGQPQHF. The CDR3 nucleotides are TGTGCCAGCAGCGTAGGTATCGGGTTGGGTCAGCCCCAGCATTTT.

The CDR3 spells CASSEQGYTEAFF. CDR3 in DNA: TGTGCCAGCAGTGAACAGGGGTACACTGAAGCTTTCTTT. This rearrangement joins TRBV25-1 to TRBJ1-1; weak D call: TRBD1 (6 bases). Trimming removed 2 bases from V and 3 bases from J, with 7 bases in between. The CDR3 contains 13 residues. Germline V gene data show CDR1 as MGHDK and CDR2 as SYGVNS.

This chain uses TRBV30 with TRBJ1-5, with D hard to call. V shed 1 base and J shed 2 bases, with 3 bases lying between them. The CDR3 is 12 amino acids. Germline values: CDR1 GTSNPN, CDR2 SVGIG (reference sequence). The CDR3 is CAWSAGNQPQHF. CDR3 nucleotide sequence: TGTGCCTGGAGTGCGGGCAATCAGCCCCAGCATTTT.

About this clone: The sample contains more than one DNA sequence encoding this CDR3. The chain has TRBV3-1 (or the pseudogene TRBV3-2) and TRBJ1-2; possibly TRBD1 for D (5 bases). Trimming took 3 bases from V and 2 from J, leaving 10 bases between them. Germline CDR1 is LGHDT and CDR2 is YNNKEL (reference sequence). There are 14 residues in the CDR3. The CDR3 DNA sequence: TGTGCCAGCAGCCAGGGGACGGTAAACTATGGCTACACCTTC. This encodes CASSQGTVNYGYTF.

The V call is TRBV28, the J call TRBJ2-7; 12 bases line up with TRBD2. The CDR3 covers 15 residues. Losses at the gene ends were 4 bases for V and 2 bases for J; bases not matched to a gene: 3. CDR1 is MDHEN, CDR2 SYDVKM, per germline. CDR3 in amino acids: CASSYSSGGAYEQYF. The CDR3 DNA follows: TGTGCCAGCAGTTACTCTAGCGGGGGGGCCTACGAGCAGTACTTC.

The chain's CDR3 is CASSEQGRGLATEAFF. DNA of the CDR3: TGTGCCAGCAGTGAACAGGGCAGGGGATTGGCGACTGAAGCTTTCTTT. The gene calls are TRBV2 and TRBJ1-1; tentatively, D is TRBD1 (6 bases). The V end lost 2 bases, the J end lost 5 bases, and 18 bases lay between the germline ends. This CDR3 contains 16 residues. Germline V gene lookup returns CDR1 SNHLY and CDR2 FYNNEI.

The gene calls are TRBV6-6 and TRBJ2-7, with D possibly matching TRBD1 (5 bases). Between the trimmed V and J ends, which lost 4 bases and 5 bases, there was a span of 12 bases. The CDR3 spans 13 residues. Germline CDR1 and CDR2: MNHNY and SVGAGI (reference sequence). The CDR3: CASSFPGQDEQYF. The CDR3 bases are TGTGCCAGCAGTTTCCCAGGGCAAGACGAGCAGTACTTC.

The CDR3 sequence is CASSFTGRDYGYTF. DNA for the CDR3: TGTGCCAGTAGTTTTACAGGTCGGGACTATGGCTACACCTTC. The chain employs TRBV19 and TRBJ1-2, with a weak D call TRBD1 (5 bases). The germline V and J ends were trimmed by 5 bases and 3 bases, with 13 bases remaining between them. CDR1 and CDR2 (germline): LNHDA, SQIVND (reference sequence). There are 14 residues in the CDR3. The full variable domain, in which reference TRBV19 and TRBJ1-2 provide the parts outside the CDR3, is DGGITQSPKYLFRKEGQNVTLSCEQNLNHDAMYWYRQDPGQGLRLIYYSQIVNDFQKGDIAEGYSVSREKKESFPLTVTSAQKNPTAFYLCASSFTGRDYGYTFGSGTRLTVV.

The chain has TRBV7-2 and TRBJ1-2, with TRBD1 matching over 8 bases. The CDR3 sequence is 13 residues long. The V gene's germline CDR1 is SGHTA and CDR2 FQGNSA. Trimming removed 5 bases from V and 8 bases from J; junction bases left unmatched: 7. CDR3 bases: TGTGCCAGCAGCCCGCGTGGGGACAGGGGCTACACCTTC. Its protein is CASSPRGDRGYTF.

This clone was picked up one time. CDR3 in DNA: TGCGCCAGCAGCCAAGGCGGGTTGGGAAATGAGCAGTTCTTC. Protein: CASSQGGLGNEQFF. V and J are TRBV4-1 and TRBJ2-1; tentative D call: TRBD2 (5 bases). Germline lookup yields CDR1 MGHRA and CDR2 YSYEKL. CDR3 length: 14 amino acids. Trimming removed 1 base from V and 7 bases from J, with 11 bases in between.

This clone appeared a single time. CDR3 amino acids: CASRTGPEAFF. CDR3 coding DNA: TGTGCCAGCAGAACGGGGCCTGAAGCTTTCTTT. The genes are TRBV25-1 and TRBJ1-1; D perhaps matches TRBD1 (5 bases). Germline V gives CDR1 MGHDK, CDR2 SYGVNS. Trimming removed 6 bases at V and 6 bases at J, with 8 bases between. CDR3 length: 11 amino acids. The complete variable domain, with remaining parts taken from reference TRBV25-1 and TRBJ1-1, reads EADIYQTPRYLVIGTGKKITLECSQTMGHDKMYWYQQDPGMELHLIHYSYGVNSTEKGDLSSESTVSRIRTEHFPLTLESARPSHTSQYLCASRTGPEAFFGQGTRLTVV.

The J gene is TRBJ2-1, the V gene TRBV4-2, with 8 nucleotides matching TRBD2. In germline, CDR1 is LGHNA, CDR2 YNFKEQ. The CDR3 is made up of 13 amino acids. Unmatched junction bases numbered 5, after V lost 3 bases and J lost 10 bases. As DNA, the CDR3 is TGTGCCAGCAGCCATTCGGGGGGGGTCGAGCAGTTCTTC. It codes for CASSHSGGVEQFF.

This rearrangement joins TRBV4-2 to TRBJ2-7; TRBD1 matches 10 bases. Germline CDR1 and CDR2: LGHNA and YNFKEQ. CDR3 length equals 19 residues. The J segment lost 4 bases and the V segment lost 1 base, leaving 16 bases of the junction unmatched. CDR3 nucleotides: TGTGCCAGCAGCCAAGCTCACTCCAGACAGGGGGCGGTTCCTTACGAGCAGTACTTC. This gives the protein CASSQAHSRQGAVPYEQYF.

The chain is built from TRBV19 and TRBJ2-1, with 7 bases that match TRBD1. Unmatched junction bases numbered 7, after V lost 4 bases and J lost 10 bases. Germline-derived CDR1 and CDR2 are LNHDA and SQIVND (reference sequence). The CDR3 consists of 13 residues. CDR3 in amino acids: CASSKGAASEQFF. The CDR3, as DNA: TGTGCCAGTAGTAAGGGGGCCGCCTCGGAGCAGTTCTTC.

The chain has TRBV2 and TRBJ1-2; D is perhaps TRBD1 (6 bases). Trimming took off 7 bases at V and 2 bases at J, with 14 bases between the two ends. The length of the CDR3 is 14 residues. Germline V lookup: CDR1 SNHLY, CDR2 FYNNEI. The CDR3 is CASTGGAKNYGYTF. DNA of the CDR3: TGTGCCAGCACGGGGGGGGCGAAAAACTATGGCTACACCTTC.

J is TRBJ1-1 and V is TRBV5-6; no clear D. The ends were cut back, 4 bases at V and 1 base at J, with 14 bases in the middle. CDR3 length equals 15 residues. Germline V gives CDR1 SGHDT, CDR2 YYEEEE. CDR3 residues: CASSDIIAENTEAFF. The CDR3 DNA sequence: TGTGCCAGCAGCGATATTATCGCGGAGAACACTGAAGCTTTCTTT. Supplemented by reference TRBV5-6 and TRBJ1-1, the full variable domain reads DAGVTQSPTHLIKTRGQQVTLRCSPKSGHDTVSWYQQALGQGPQFIFQYYEEEERQRGNFPDRFSGHQFPNYSSELNVNALLLGDSALYLCASSDIIAENTEAFFGQGTRLTVV.

This CDR3 reads CASSHRLTSGRIYTQYF. The CDR3 DNA reads TGTGCCAGCAGCCACCGTCTGACTAGCGGGAGGATTTATACGCAGTATTTT. The chain is built from TRBV3-1 (or the pseudogene TRBV3-2) and TRBJ2-3, with 13 bases lining up with TRBD2. The CDR3 runs 17 residues. V gave up 3 bases and J gave up 7 bases; unmatched junction bases: 10. CDR1 and CDR2 (germline): LGHDT, YNNKEL (reference sequence).

The chain links TRBV13 to TRBJ2-5; TRBD2 agrees at 7 bases. The CDR3 length is 15 residues. CDR1 and CDR2 from the germline V gene are PRHDT and FYEKMQ (reference sequence). The ends lost 8 bases at V and 5 bases at J; junction bases unmatched: 14. The CDR3 DNA reads as TGTGCCAGCTTAAGGTGGGGACTACCGGAGGAGACCCAGTACTTC. It translates to CASLRWGLPEETQYF.

The V call is TRBV19, the J call TRBJ1-1, with unresolved D. CDR1 and CDR2 (germline): LNHDA, SQIVND (reference sequence). The CDR3 is 10 residues long. CDR3 sequence (DNA): TGTAAAGTGACGAACACTGAAGCTTTCTTT. Amino acid sequence: CKVTNTEAFF.